These 26 T cell receptor beta chains originate from one sample sequenced in a study of T cell repertoires in cytomegalovirus infection. These receptors have no known antigen. Each CDR3 protein gets one entry after TCRdb re-called the reads with MiXCR. Here the sample spans around 340,000 distinct CDR3 sequences, around 29% being singletons. This specimen was cultured PBMCs, taken from culture after CMV antigen stimulation. These TCRs come from a human donor in good health (CMV status not recorded). Some clones in this sample may be carry-over from other donors' samples.

This clonotype showed up just a few times. The V gene is TRBV3-1, the J gene TRBJ2-4; D gene unclear. CDR1 is LGHDT, CDR2 YNNKEL, per germline (reference sequence). Deletions cut 4 bases from V and 0 bases from J, with 10 bases between. The CDR3 has 15 amino acids. CDR3 amino acids: CASSPGRLAKNIQYF. The CDR3 DNA follows: TGTGCCAGCAGCCCTGGGCGGCTAGCCAAAAACATTCAGTACTTC. Variable domain in full (rest from reference TRBV3-1 and TRBJ2-4): DTAVSQTPKYLVTQMGNDKSIKCEQNLGHDTMYWYKQDSKKFLKIMFSYNNKELIINETVPNRFSPKSPDKAHLNLHINSLELGDSAVYFCASSPGRLAKNIQYFGAGTRLSVL.

This chain connects TRBV7-2 to TRBJ1-1; D perhaps matches TRBD1 (5 bases). With 1 base removed from V and 0 bases from J, the gap between germline ends came to 12 bases. Germline V lookup: CDR1 SGHTA, CDR2 FQGNSA. This CDR3 comprises 16 residues. Written as DNA, the CDR3 is TGTGCCAGCAGCTTAGGGGGGGGACGGCTGAACACTGAAGCTTTCTTT. It codes for CASSLGGGRLNTEAFF.

The chain carries TRBV24-1 and TRBJ2-1, with D perhaps TRBD1 (6 bases). The CDR3 has 17 amino acids. V lost 5 bases and J lost 3, with 19 bases in between. Per germline, CDR1 KGHDR and CDR2 SFDVKD. Here the CDR3 reads CATSVSDGTPHYNEQFF. DNA of the CDR3: TGTGCCACCAGTGTCTCTGACGGGACACCCCACTACAATGAGCAGTTCTTC.

The DNA of the CDR3 is TGTGCCAGCAGTCTCGGACAGGGAGGAGCTTTCTTT. Encoded protein: CASSLGQGGAFF. The chain has TRBV12-3 or TRBV12-4 and TRBJ1-1; 8 nucleotides align to TRBD1. The CDR3 extends over 12 amino acids. V lost 5 bases and J lost 10; bases outside the gene matches: 6.

V and J are TRBV12-5 and TRBJ2-1; 8 nucleotides agree with TRBD1. This CDR3 is built from 14 residues. Germline assignment: CDR1 LGHNT and CDR2 FRNRAP. The ends lost 5 bases at V and 2 bases at J; junction bases unmatched: 2. The CDR3 reads CASGEDRAYNEQFF. The CDR3 DNA is TGTGCTAGTGGTGAGGACAGGGCCTACAATGAGCAGTTCTTC. The whole variable domain, filled in from reference TRBV12-5 and TRBJ2-1, reads DARVTQTPRHKVTEMGQEVTMRCQPILGHNTVFWYRQTMMQGLELLAYFRNRAPLDDSGMPKDRFSAEMPDATLATLKIQPSEPRDSAVYFCASGEDRAYNEQFFGPGTRLTVL.

Only a few counts were recorded for this clonotype. The CDR3: CASSFSTSANEQFF. For the CDR3, the DNA is TGTGCCAGCAGCTTTTCGACTAGCGCCAATGAGCAGTTCTTC. The chain is built from TRBV7-2 and TRBJ2-1; 8 positions match TRBD2. The CDR3 covers 14 residues. The germline V gene has CDR1 SGHTA and CDR2 FQGNSA. Trimming took 3 bases from V and 6 from J; bases not matched to a gene: 4. Full variable domain (missing parts from reference TRBV7-2 and TRBJ2-1): GAGVSQSPSNKVTEKGKDVELRCDPISGHTALYWYRQSLGQGLEFLIYFQGNSAPDKSGLPSDRFSAERTGGSVSTLTIQRTQQEDSAVYLCASSFSTSANEQFFGPGTRLTVL.

The rearrangement uses TRBV5-5 and TRBJ2-3, with TRBD2 matching over 7 bases. Losses at the gene ends were 0 bases for V and 0 bases for J; bases not matched to a gene: 7. The CDR3 is 17 residues long. Looked up from germline, CDR1 is SGHKS and CDR2 is YYEKEE (reference sequence). CDR3 amino acids: CASSLVGDYSSTDTQYF. The DNA for the CDR3 is TGTGCCAGCAGCTTGGTAGGGGACTACTCTAGCACAGATACGCAGTATTTT.

The CDR3 spells CASSSPQGGSNQPQHF. DNA of the CDR3: TGTGCCAGCAGTTCCCCGCAAGGGGGAAGCAATCAGCCCCAGCATTTT. The rearrangement links TRBV28 to TRBJ1-5; tentatively, D is TRBD1 (6 bases). Trimming removed 4 bases at V and 1 base at J, with 14 bases between. The CDR3 is 16 residues long. Germline-derived CDR1 and CDR2 are MDHEN and SYDVKM.

This chain joins TRBV7-3 and TRBJ2-1; no firm D call. CDR1 is SGHTA and CDR2 is FQGTGA in the germline V gene. The V end was cut by 0 bases, the J end by 6 bases, with 9 bases between. The CDR3 consists of 14 residues. CDR3 in amino acids: CASSLTSGPNEQFF. CDR3 bases: TGTGCCAGCAGCTTAACGTCCGGTCCCAATGAGCAGTTCTTC.

Concerning this clonotype: At one end the junction does not follow the germline gene, possibly because of a read error. The chain employs TRBV19 and TRBJ1-5; TRBD1 might be the D (5 bases). The CDR3 extends over 16 amino acids. Germline assignment: CDR1 LNHDA and CDR2 SQIVND (reference sequence). CDR3 bases: TGTACCAGTAGTATCCACAGACAGAGCCGCAATCAGCCCCAGCATTTT. This encodes CTSSIHRQSRNQPQHF.

This clonotype was counted between two and nine times. This sequence joins TRBV7-2 and TRBJ2-7; D might be TRBD1 (8 bases). The CDR3 loop spans 15 amino acids. CDR1 is SGHTA and CDR2 is FQGNSA in the germline V gene. Trimming stripped 5 bases from V and 4 bases from J, with 18 bases between. The CDR3 region has the DNA TGTGCCAGCAGCCCCAGGGGGCTAGCGGCGTACGAGCAGTACTTC. The encoded protein is CASSPRGLAAYEQYF.

This clonotype was counted between two and nine times. This rearrangement joins TRBV11-1 to TRBJ1-1, with D uncertain. Trimming cost V 7 bases and J 1 base, with 10 bases left between them. The CDR3 has 13 amino acids. Per germline, CDR1 SGHAT and CDR2 FQDESV (reference sequence). CDR3 sequence reads: CASTLTGNTEAFF. CDR3 in DNA: TGTGCCAGCACCCTGACGGGGAACACTGAAGCTTTCTTT.

This chain joins TRBV11-2 and TRBJ2-7; 12 nucleotides align to TRBD2. The junction had 5 bases not matched to a gene; V was cut back by 5 bases and J by 0 bases. The length of the CDR3 is 16 residues. In germline, CDR1 is SGHAT, CDR2 FQNNGV. The CDR3 here is CASSPLGLAGSYEQYF. The CDR3 bases are TGTGCCAGCAGCCCACTGGGACTAGCGGGCTCCTACGAGCAGTACTTC. Filled out from reference TRBV11-2 and TRBJ2-7, the complete variable domain reads EAGVAQSPRYKIIEKRQSVAFWCNPISGHATLYWYQQILGQGPKLLIQFQNNGVVDDSQLPKDRFSAERLKGVDSTLKIQPAKLEDSAVYLCASSPLGLAGSYEQYFGPGTRLTVT.

The rearrangement links TRBV27 to TRBJ1-1; the match to TRBD1 covers 7 bases. Looked up from germline, CDR1 is MNHEY and CDR2 is SMNVEV (reference sequence). This CDR3 comprises 13 residues. The ends lost 6 bases at V and 11 bases at J; junction bases unmatched: 12. This CDR3 reads CASRLGGGGTAFF. CDR3 in DNA: TGTGCCAGCAGGTTGGGTGGAGGGGGCACGGCTTTCTTT.

This clonotype was counted many times. The chain recombines TRBV7-8 with TRBJ1-5, with a tentative D call TRBD1 (5 bases). CDR1 SGHVS and CDR2 FQNEAQ come from the germline V gene. CDR3 length: 14 residues. The V end lost 8 bases, the J end lost 3 bases, and 14 bases lay between the germline ends. The CDR3: CASDSKGSNQPQHF. For the CDR3, the DNA is TGTGCCAGCGATTCTAAGGGGTCCAATCAGCCCCAGCATTTT.

The rearrangement links TRBV20-1 to TRBJ2-1; D ambiguous. The CDR3 extends over 15 amino acids. V shed 2 bases and J shed 0 bases, with 11 bases lying between them. Germline CDR1 is DFQATT and CDR2 is SNEGSKA (reference sequence). The CDR3 loop reads CSARRATASYNEQFF. Written as DNA, the CDR3 is TGCAGTGCTAGACGGGCAACTGCCTCCTACAATGAGCAGTTCTTC.

This chain connects TRBV7-2 to TRBJ1-5; D not resolved. The V end lost 1 base, the J end lost 6 bases, and 10 bases lay between the germline ends. From germline, CDR1 is SGHTA and CDR2 FQGNSA. The CDR3 extends over 14 amino acids. The CDR3 sequence is CASSLGSAGQPQHF. In nucleotides, the CDR3 is TGTGCCAGCAGCTTAGGGTCGGCCGGTCAGCCCCAGCATTTT.

The chain carries TRBV29-1 and TRBJ1-1, with D uncertain. CDR1 and CDR2 from the germline V gene are SQVTM and ANQGSEA. This CDR3 contains 11 residues. Trimming left V 6 bases short and J 1 base short, with 6 bases between. The DNA for the CDR3 is TGCAGCGTCGTCTCGAACACTGAAGCTTTCTTT. Translation: CSVVSNTEAFF.

The V gene is TRBV12-3 or TRBV12-4, the J gene TRBJ1-2, with no clear D. The CDR3 length is 15 residues. Trimming left V 1 base short and J 2 bases short, with 11 bases between. Here the CDR3 reads CASSLGGPKNYGYTF. CDR3 in DNA: TGTGCCAGCAGTTTAGGAGGCCCGAAGAACTATGGCTACACCTTC.

The rearrangement links TRBV6-9 to TRBJ1-2; 7 bases match TRBD1. The germline CDR1 and CDR2 sequences are MNHGY and SVAAGI. After removal of 7 bases from V and 4 bases from J, the junction contained 3 bases not matched to a gene. This CDR3 is built from 12 residues. DNA for the CDR3: TGTGCCAGCACGAAGGGGGCCTATGGCTACACCTTC. Protein sequence: CASTKGAYGYTF.

The chain links TRBV7-3 to TRBJ2-7; no clear D. V was shortened by 3 bases and J by 0 bases, with 9 bases between the two germline ends. CDR3 length equals 14 residues. In germline, CDR1 is SGHTA, CDR2 FQGTGA. The CDR3 sequence: CASSLGLNSYEQYF. The CDR3 DNA reads as TGTGCCAGCAGCTTGGGTTTAAACTCCTACGAGCAGTACTTC. The full variable domain, in which reference TRBV7-3 and TRBJ2-7 provide the parts outside the CDR3, is GAGVSQTPSNKVTEKGKYVELRCDPISGHTALYWYRQSLGQGPEFLIYFQGTGAADDSGLPNDRFFAVRPEGSVSTLKIQRTERGDSAVYLCASSLGLNSYEQYFGPGTRLTVT.

This clonotype was seen many times. This rearrangement joins TRBV7-2 to TRBJ2-3; the D gene is possibly TRBD2 (6 bases). The CDR3 extends over 18 amino acids. Looked up from germline, CDR1 is SGHTA and CDR2 is FQGNSA. V lost 0 bases, J lost 0 bases, and 16 bases lay in between. CDR3: CASSLAVRGLTSTDTQYF. The CDR3 DNA is TGTGCCAGCAGCTTAGCGGTGCGGGGATTGACTAGCACAGATACGCAGTATTTT.

V and J are TRBV6-1 and TRBJ1-2; the D gene is possibly TRBD1 (5 bases). Per germline, CDR1 MNHNS and CDR2 SASEGT. The CDR3 has 15 amino acids. Trimming stripped 2 bases from V and 4 bases from J, with 14 bases between. The CDR3 region is CASSERPGRPYGYTF. CDR3 DNA sequence: TGTGCCAGCAGTGAAAGGCCAGGGAGGCCCTATGGCTACACCTTC.

This clonotype was seen a handful of times. This chain joins TRBV12-3 or TRBV12-4 and TRBJ1-3; 8 positions match TRBD1. The trim removed 4 bases at V and 0 bases at J, leaving 5 bases unmatched. The CDR3 is 16 amino acids. The CDR3 spells CASSWTGKDSGNTIYF. The CDR3 DNA reads as TGTGCCAGCAGTTGGACAGGGAAAGACTCTGGAAACACCATATATTTT.

This clonotype was seen a handful of times. The genes are TRBV7-2 and TRBJ1-6; D might be TRBD1 (6 bases). V lost 4 bases, J lost 6 bases, and 19 bases lay in between. Germline CDR1 is SGHTA and CDR2 is FQGNSA. The length of the CDR3 is 17 residues. The DNA for the CDR3 is TGTGCCAGCAGCTCTGGGGCAGGGGAGGGGTTTAATTCACCCCTCCACTTT. Residues: CASSSGAGEGFNSPLHF.

The rearrangement joins TRBV10-3 to TRBJ1-2, with D unclear. Germline V gene data show CDR1 as ENHRY and CDR2 as SYGVKD. V lost 6 bases and J 3 bases, leaving 8 bases between the germline ends. The CDR3 has 12 residues. Here the CDR3 DNA reads TGTGCCATCAGCGAGCAAGACTATGGCTACACCTTC. Translating gives CAISEQDYGYTF.